The 30 T cell receptor beta chains presented below share a single source sample, sequenced in a study of OX40 agonist ivuxolimab in advanced cancers. The repertoire was sequenced with immunoSEQ multiplex PCR; TCRdb's copy has only in-frame clones and lacks some. The sample carries tens of thousands of clones, around 86% recorded once. The source material was CD4+ or CD8+ T cells sorted from blood, sampled in a trial of the OX40 agonist ivuxolimab. The receptors shown here come from an adult with an advanced solid tumor such as melanoma, head and neck, liver or kidney cancer.

This clone appeared once. The CDR3 nucleotides read TGTGCCTGGAGTGCGCCTCCCGGGACAGAGTTAGCCCCTCACTCCTACAATGAGCAGTTCTTC. It codes for CAWSAPPGTELAPHSYNEQFF. V gene TRBV30 combines with J gene TRBJ2-1, with 7 bases that match TRBD1. V gave up 1 base and J gave up 0 bases; unmatched junction bases: 21. Per the germline V gene, CDR1 is GTSNPN and CDR2 is SVGIG (reference sequence). The CDR3 runs to 21 residues.

This clone was seen a few times. This rearrangement joins TRBV7-9 to TRBJ1-1; TRBD1 aligns across 7 bases. CDR3 length: 14 residues. V dropped 0 bases and J dropped 9; count of bases not matched to a gene: 7. The germline V gene has CDR1 SEHNR and CDR2 FQNEAQ (reference sequence). The CDR3 is CASSLARDRSQAFF. CDR3 DNA: TGTGCCAGCAGCTTAGCCCGGGACAGAAGTCAAGCTTTCTTT.

This clone was seen just once. This sequence joins TRBV9 and TRBJ1-1; D gene ambiguous. Germline V gene sequence: CDR1 SGDLS, CDR2 YYNGEE. Trimming shortened V by 7 bases and J by 4 bases, and 14 bases separated the two germline ends. This CDR3 is 13 amino acids long. This CDR3 reads CASSDLIGTEAFF. The CDR3 DNA sequence: TGTGCCAGCTCCGACCTTATCGGCACTGAAGCTTTCTTT.

This clone was found once. This chain joins TRBV9 and TRBJ2-3; no definite D call. This CDR3 is built from 14 residues. Trimming removed 4 bases at V and 0 bases at J, with 9 bases between. Germline CDR1 reads SGDLS; CDR2 reads YYNGEE. CDR3 amino acids: CASSPQTSTDTQYF. In DNA, the CDR3 is TGTGCCAGCAGCCCACAGACTAGCACAGATACGCAGTATTTT.

The CDR3 coding sequence is TGTGCCAGCAGCGCTTCCCCGGGAAGAACCTTATCCTACTATGGCTACACCTTC. It is translated as CASSASPGRTLSYYGYTF. The chain couples TRBV9 to TRBJ1-2; D unclear. The CDR3 is 18 amino acids. Germline V gene sequence: CDR1 SGDLS, CDR2 YYNGEE. The V end was cut by 3 bases, the J end by 3 bases, with 24 bases between.

The chain couples TRBV5-6 to TRBJ2-4; TRBD1 matches at 10 bases. Germline V gives CDR1 SGHDT, CDR2 YYEEEE. The CDR3 is 14 residues long. With 4 bases clipped from V and 9 bases from J, the junction kept 7 bases outside the gene matches. The CDR3 bases are TGTGCCAGCAGCCCGGACAGGGGGTTCCCCATTCAGTACTTC. Translating gives CASSPDRGFPIQYF. Full variable domain (missing parts from reference TRBV5-6 and TRBJ2-4): DAGVTQSPTHLIKTRGQQVTLRCSPKSGHDTVSWYQQALGQGPQFIFQYYEEEERQRGNFPDRFSGHQFPNYSSELNVNALLLGDSALYLCASSPDRGFPIQYFGAGTRLSVL.

This clone showed up just once. The CDR3 region is CASSLFWQGAGTGELFF. Written as DNA, the CDR3 is TGTGCCAGCAGTTTATTTTGGCAGGGGGCGGGCACCGGGGAGCTGTTTTTT. This sequence joins TRBV28 and TRBJ2-2; the match to TRBD1 covers 8 bases. V was clipped by 1 base and J by 4 bases; unmatched bases: 8. This CDR3 contains 17 residues. Germline CDR1 MDHEN, CDR2 SYDVKM.

Only one count was recorded for this clone. The J gene is TRBJ2-2, the V gene TRBV19, with D possibly TRBD1 on 6 matching bases. CDR1 LNHDA and CDR2 SQIVND come from the germline V gene (reference sequence). The CDR3 has 16 residues. Trimming removed 6 bases at V and 2 bases at J, with 16 bases between. CDR3 DNA sequence: TGTGCCAGTAGAACGCGACAGGACATAAACACCGGGGAGCTGTTTTTT. Protein product: CASRTRQDINTGELFF.

This clone occurred many times. This chain joins TRBV14 and TRBJ2-5; D gene uncertain. Trimming took off 2 bases at V and 0 bases at J, with 7 bases between the two ends. Per the germline V gene, CDR1 is SGHDN and CDR2 is FVKESK. The CDR3 has 14 amino acids. CDR3 region: CASSQTRDQETQYF. For the CDR3, the DNA is TGTGCCAGCAGCCAAACCCGGGACCAAGAGACCCAGTACTTC.

This chain joins TRBV7-9 and TRBJ2-2, with TRBD1 matching over 7 bases. After removal of 4 bases from V and 3 bases from J, the junction contained 8 bases not matched to a gene. CDR3 size: 16 residues. Germline CDR1 reads SEHNR; CDR2 reads FQNEAQ (reference sequence). CDR3 nucleotides: TGTGCCAGCAGCTATAAGGGGGCCGCCGACACCGGGGAGCTGTTTTTT. Translating gives CASSYKGAADTGELFF. The variable domain in full, with the rest retrieved from reference TRBV7-9 and TRBJ2-2, is DTGVSQNPRHKITKRGQNVTFRCDPISEHNRLYWYRQTLGQGPEFLTYFQNEAQLEKSRLLSDRFSAERPKGSFSTLEIQRTEQGDSAMYLCASSYKGAADTGELFFGEGSRLTVL.

The chain uses TRBV29-1 and TRBJ2-2; D may be TRBD1 or TRBD2 (5 bases each). CDR3 size: 14 residues. Germline V gene sequence: CDR1 SQVTM, CDR2 ANQGSEA. Trimming shortened V by 6 bases and J by 3 bases, and 14 bases separated the two germline ends. The CDR3 sequence: CSVHGTEHTGELFF. As DNA, the CDR3 is TGCAGCGTCCACGGGACCGAACACACCGGGGAGCTGTTTTTT.

J is TRBJ2-7 and V is TRBV28; D perhaps matches TRBD1 (5 bases). From germline, CDR1 is MDHEN and CDR2 SYDVKM. Trimming stripped 1 base from V and 3 bases from J, with 13 bases between. The CDR3 contains 15 residues. This CDR3 is CASSLSSGLNYEQYF. CDR3 nucleotide sequence: TGTGCCAGCAGTTTATCGTCAGGGTTGAACTACGAGCAGTACTTC.

The chain links TRBV11-2 to TRBJ1-4; TRBD1 aligns across 10 bases. CDR1 is SGHAT and CDR2 is FQNNGV in the germline V gene. With V trimmed by 3 bases and J by 7 bases, 5 bases remained unmatched. The CDR3 runs to 15 residues. The CDR3 loop reads CASSFPTGGFEKLFF. For the CDR3, the DNA is TGTGCCAGCAGCTTTCCGACAGGGGGCTTTGAAAAACTGTTTTTT.

The rearrangement uses TRBV7-8 and TRBJ1-1; D perhaps matches TRBD1 (5 bases). Germline values: CDR1 SGHVS, CDR2 FQNEAQ. V lost 7 bases and J 0 bases, leaving 12 bases between the germline ends. This CDR3 spans 14 amino acids. Here the CDR3 reads CASTPDTLNTEAFF. CDR3 DNA sequence: TGTGCCAGCACCCCGGACACCCTGAACACTGAAGCTTTCTTT.

The chain joins TRBV2 to TRBJ1-6; TRBD1 agrees at 10 bases. With 6 bases clipped from V and 6 bases from J, the junction kept 2 bases outside the gene matches. The CDR3 totals 14 residues. The germline gives CDR1 SNHLY, CDR2 FYNNEI. CDR3: CASSGTGANSPLHF. The CDR3 DNA reads as TGTGCCAGCAGCGGGACAGGGGCTAATTCACCCCTCCACTTT.

The chain is built from TRBV11-2 and TRBJ2-7; D may be TRBD1 (5 bases). The germline V and J ends were trimmed by 4 bases and 2 bases, with 12 bases remaining between them. The germline V gene encodes CDR1 SGHAT and CDR2 FQNNGV. The CDR3 runs to 14 residues. The CDR3 loop reads CASSSFQDTYEQYF. CDR3 coding DNA: TGTGCCAGCAGCTCCTTTCAGGACACCTACGAGCAGTACTTC.

The genes are TRBV11-2 and TRBJ2-6; perhaps TRBD2 as D (5 bases). The CDR3 has 14 residues. V lost 7 bases and J 2 bases, leaving 9 bases between the germline ends. Germline V gene data show CDR1 as SGHAT and CDR2 as FQNNGV. CDR3 coding DNA: TGTGCCAGCATGGGAGTTCCTGGGGCCAACGTCCTGACTTTC. This gives the protein CASMGVPGANVLTF.

CDR3 sequence reads: CASSLRGASGYEQYF. CDR3 nucleotides: TGTGCCAGCAGCTTGAGGGGGGCTTCGGGGTACGAGCAGTACTTC. The V and J genes are TRBV5-4 and TRBJ2-7, with D perhaps TRBD1 or TRBD2 (6 bases each). The V end lost 1 base, the J end lost 4 bases, and 15 bases lay between the germline ends. Germline V gives CDR1 SGHNT, CDR2 YYREEE (reference sequence). CDR3 length: 15 residues.

This clone was seen only once. The gene calls are TRBV6-6 and TRBJ1-5; no reliable D call. This CDR3 comprises 13 residues. The germline V and J ends were trimmed by 0 bases and 4 bases, with 4 bases remaining between them. Germline V gives CDR1 MNHNY, CDR2 SVGAGI (reference sequence). CDR3 DNA sequence: TGTGCCAGCAGTTACTCCGTTAATCAGCCCCAGCATTTT. This translates into CASSYSVNQPQHF.

This chain connects TRBV5-4 to TRBJ1-4; no definite D call. V was pared by 2 bases and J by 5 bases, with 7 bases between. CDR1 SGHNT and CDR2 YYREEE come from the germline V gene (reference sequence). This CDR3 contains 13 residues. CDR3: CASSFGENEKLFF. DNA of the CDR3: TGTGCCAGCAGCTTTGGAGAGAATGAAAAACTGTTTTTT.

Here the CDR3 reads CASSILLSGGHNEQFF. CDR3 nucleotide sequence: TGTGCCAGTAGTATACTACTTAGCGGGGGCCACAATGAGCAGTTCTTC. J is TRBJ2-1 and V is TRBV19; 9 bases are shared with TRBD2. In germline, CDR1 is LNHDA, CDR2 SQIVND (reference sequence). The junction had 7 bases not matched to a gene; V was cut back by 2 bases and J by 5 bases. CDR3 size: 16 residues.

This chain uses TRBV5-1 with TRBJ1-1, with unresolved D. Per germline, CDR1 SGHRS and CDR2 YFSETQ. Trimming took 4 bases from V and 8 from J, leaving 12 bases between them. CDR3 length equals 12 residues. For the CDR3, the DNA is TGCGCCAGCAGCCCGGACCGACCGGAAGCTTTCTTT. Translated: CASSPDRPEAFF.

The chain uses TRBV15 and TRBJ2-5, with 12 bases fitting TRBD1. This CDR3 region has 14 residues. J gave up 4 bases and V 6 bases, and 3 bases lay outside the gene matches. CDR1 is LNHNV and CDR2 is YYDKDF in the germline V gene (reference sequence). CDR3 residues: CATRKGQGAETQYF. The CDR3 coding sequence is TGTGCCACCAGGAAGGGACAGGGGGCAGAGACCCAGTACTTC.

The rearrangement uses TRBV27 and TRBJ1-6; D perhaps matches TRBD1 (6 bases). V shed 4 bases and J shed 0 bases, with 10 bases lying between them. The CDR3 covers 16 residues. Germline V CDR1 and CDR2: MNHEY, SMNVEV (reference sequence). Here the CDR3 reads CASSSQGSSYNSPLHF. DNA of the CDR3: TGTGCCAGCAGTTCACAGGGCAGCTCCTATAATTCACCCCTCCACTTT.

V and J are TRBV27 and TRBJ1-2, with 7 bases aligning to TRBD1. CDR1 and CDR2 (germline): MNHEY, SMNVEV (reference sequence). The J segment lost 5 bases and the V segment lost 0 bases, leaving 3 bases of the junction unmatched. The CDR3 is 14 amino acids. Here the CDR3 reads CASSLSTGVYGYTF. CDR3 DNA sequence: TGTGCCAGCAGTTTATCCACAGGGGTTTATGGCTACACCTTC.

This chain joins TRBV19 and TRBJ2-5; no clear D gene. V lost 2 bases and J 1 base, leaving 11 bases between the germline ends. Germline values: CDR1 LNHDA, CDR2 SQIVND (reference sequence). The CDR3 is 15 amino acids. Here the CDR3 reads CASSIPADPQETQYF. CDR3 bases: TGTGCCAGTAGTATACCGGCAGATCCCCAAGAGACCCAGTACTTC.

This clone was seen just once. This chain links TRBV11-2 with TRBJ1-2; TRBD1 matches 8 bases. The CDR3 totals 13 residues. Losses at the gene ends were 4 bases for V and 4 bases for J; bases not matched to a gene: 2. In germline, CDR1 is SGHAT, CDR2 FQNNGV. The CDR3 DNA reads TGTGCCAGCAGCTCCGGACAGGGCTATGGCTACACCTTC. Amino acid sequence: CASSSGQGYGYTF.

V usage is TRBV5-1 and J usage is TRBJ2-7; D may correspond to TRBD1 or TRBD2 (6 bases each). CDR1 SGHRS and CDR2 YFSETQ come from the germline V gene. Between the trimmed V and J ends, which lost 0 bases and 2 bases, there was a span of 9 bases. This CDR3 spans 14 amino acids. In DNA, the CDR3 is TGCGCCAGCAGCTTGGCGGGGGCGGCCTACGAGCAGTACTTC. Residues: CASSLAGAAYEQYF.

This chain connects TRBV4-2 to TRBJ2-7; D remains ambiguous. The V gene's germline CDR1 is LGHNA and CDR2 YNFKEQ. This CDR3 is 15 amino acids long. Trimming stripped 0 bases from V and 4 bases from J, with 13 bases between. This CDR3 is CASSQEWAREYEQYF. The CDR3 DNA reads TGTGCCAGCAGCCAAGAGTGGGCGCGTGAGTACGAGCAGTACTTC.

The genes are TRBV10-2 and TRBJ2-7; the D is unclear. This CDR3 is 14 amino acids long. Germline V CDR1 and CDR2: WSHSY, SAAADI. The V end was cut by 7 bases, the J end by 2 bases, with 15 bases between. In nucleotides, the CDR3 is TGCGCCAGCACCATCGGACCGATAGCCTACGAGCAGTACTTC. Translated, it gives CASTIGPIAYEQYF.